The 20 T cell receptor beta chains below all came from one sample that was sequenced in a study of blood T cell repertoires in COVID-19. Produced via immunoSEQ multiplex PCR; TCRdb's table is partial and in-frame only. Among about 180,000 clones, roughly four fifths were seen once, and the ten largest hold more than 1.5%. Input material: peripheral blood. Receptors were obtained from a human donor in a cohort sampled during active COVID-19.

Only a few counts were recorded for this clone. This chain connects TRBV11-2 to TRBJ1-3; D not certain. CDR3 length: 11 amino acids. V lost 11 bases to trimming and J lost 4 bases, with 9 bases between them. Germline CDR1 is SGHAT and CDR2 is FQNNGV. The CDR3 sequence: CACLWGNTIYF. The CDR3 bases are TGTGCCTGTCTATGGGGAAACACCATATATTTT.

This chain connects TRBV6-5 to TRBJ1-4; 11 bases map to TRBD1. Losses at the gene ends were 0 bases for V and 8 bases for J; bases not matched to a gene: 5. The CDR3 runs 16 residues. The germline gives CDR1 MNHEY, CDR2 SVGAGI. The CDR3 region is CASSYSGDRGREKLFF. The CDR3, as DNA: TGTGCCAGCAGTTACTCAGGGGACAGGGGGAGGGAAAAACTGTTTTTT.

This clone was observed a handful of times. In DNA, the CDR3 is TGTGCCAGCAGCCAGGGTTCCGGAAACACCATATATTTT. It is translated as CASSQGSGNTIYF. The chain recombines TRBV11-3 with TRBJ1-3, with D possibly being TRBD1 (5 bases). The CDR3 consists of 13 residues. Trimming removed 5 bases from V and 4 bases from J, with 9 bases in between. The germline CDR1 and CDR2 sequences are SGHNT and YENEEA.

As regards this clone: A read error is possible here, since a much larger clone lies one base away. This sequence joins TRBV2 and TRBJ2-7; 7 bases fit TRBD2. V dropped 8 bases and J dropped 2; count of bases not matched to a gene: 0. Per the germline V gene, CDR1 is SNHLY and CDR2 is FYNNEI. This CDR3 region has 11 residues. The CDR3 spells CASGGAYEQYF. The CDR3, as DNA: TGTGCCAGCGGGGGGGCCTACGAGCAGTACTTC. The full variable domain, its missing parts supplied by reference TRBV2 and TRBJ2-7, is EPEVTQTPSHQVTQMGQEVILRCVPISNHLYFYWYRQILGQKVEFLVSFYNNEISEKSEIFDDQFSVERPDGSNFTLKIRSTKLEDSAMYFCASGGAYEQYFGPGTRLTVT.

The gene calls are TRBV9 and TRBJ1-6; D not resolved. The CDR3 sequence is 15 residues long. The V gene lost 0 bases and the J gene lost 11 bases, with 15 bases spanning the gap. Germline V gene lookup returns CDR1 SGDLS and CDR2 YYNGEE. CDR3 nucleotides: TGTGCCAGCAGCGTAGAGGCTCCCGGGAGGACACCCCTCCACTTT. Translation: CASSVEAPGRTPLHF.

The chain recombines TRBV25-1 with TRBJ1-2; D unclear. V shed 3 bases and J shed 6 bases, with 5 bases lying between them. Germline CDR1 MGHDK, CDR2 SYGVNS. This CDR3 is 11 amino acids long. As DNA, the CDR3 is TGTGCCAGCAGTGACCCTAATGGCTACACCTTC. It encodes CASSDPNGYTF.

The gene calls are TRBV7-9 and TRBJ2-3; TRBD1 is a possible D gene (6 bases). CDR1 SEHNR and CDR2 FQNEAQ come from the germline V gene (reference sequence). This CDR3 is built from 16 residues. Trimming pared 2 bases from V and 1 base from J, leaving 13 bases between. CDR3 protein: CASSLRQVQRTDTQYF. CDR3 coding DNA: TGTGCCAGCAGCTTACGACAGGTTCAACGCACAGATACGCAGTATTTT.

This clone was seen once. The V gene is TRBV14, the J gene TRBJ2-7; 9 bases align to TRBD1. Germline CDR1 SGHDN, CDR2 FVKESK. V dropped 4 bases and J dropped 3; count of bases not matched to a gene: 7. The CDR3 has 15 residues. CDR3 sequence: CASSPRDRVVYEQYF. CDR3 in DNA: TGTGCCAGCAGCCCCCGGGACAGGGTGGTCTACGAGCAGTACTTC.

The genes are TRBV10-3 and TRBJ2-7, with D perhaps TRBD1 (5 bases). Looked up from germline, CDR1 is ENHRY and CDR2 is SYGVKD. V was shortened by 6 bases and J by 6 bases, with 12 bases between the two germline ends. The CDR3 runs 12 residues. The CDR3 region has the DNA TGTGCCATCAGCCAGGGTAAGGGCGAGCAGTACTTC. Translated: CAISQGKGEQYF.

The chain links TRBV18 to TRBJ1-2; 7 bases match TRBD1. The CDR3 is made up of 13 amino acids. V lost 4 bases to trimming and J lost 3 bases; unmatched junction nucleotides: 2. Germline-derived CDR1 and CDR2 are KGHSH and LQKENI. Written as DNA, the CDR3 is TGTGCCAGCTCACTCGGACAGGACTATGGCTACACCTTC. Its protein product is CASSLGQDYGYTF.

In this sample, this clone turned up a few times. J is TRBJ2-7 and V is TRBV6-1, with 8 bases lining up with TRBD1. This CDR3 spans 13 amino acids. Germline V gene data show CDR1 as MNHNS and CDR2 as SASEGT. J was trimmed by 5 bases and V by 1 base; bases with no gene match: 1. CDR3 DNA sequence: TGTGCCAGCAGTGAAGGGACAGGGAACGAGCAGTACTTC. Amino acids: CASSEGTGNEQYF.

V is TRBV10-1 and J is TRBJ1-4; D possibly corresponds to TRBD1 (5 bases). Germline CDR1 reads WNHNN; CDR2 reads SYGVQD (reference sequence). CDR3 length equals 14 residues. The V end lost 0 bases, the J end lost 8 bases, and 10 bases lay between the germline ends. Here the CDR3 DNA reads TGCGCCAGCAGTGAGTCGGGGCGGAACGAAAAACTGTTTTTT. Residues: CASSESGRNEKLFF.

This clone was counted a few times. V and J are TRBV7-3 and TRBJ2-1, with TRBD2 identical over 14 bases. Germline V lookup: CDR1 SGHTA, CDR2 FQGTGA. The CDR3 is 17 amino acids. V shed 1 base, J shed 5 bases, and the junction held 4 bases outside the gene matches. CDR3 in amino acids: CASSLRGLAGVNNEQFF. CDR3 DNA: TGTGCCAGCAGCTTAAGGGGACTAGCGGGGGTGAACAATGAGCAGTTCTTC.

The V and J genes are TRBV19 and TRBJ1-2, with 8 bases that match TRBD1. Germline V lookup: CDR1 LNHDA, CDR2 SQIVND (reference sequence). This CDR3 contains 13 residues. The junction had 4 bases not matched to a gene; V was cut back by 2 bases and J by 8 bases. The CDR3 loop is CASSIPGTGGYTF. CDR3 DNA sequence: TGTGCCAGTAGTATACCAGGGACAGGAGGCTACACCTTC.

This chain uses TRBV6-1 with TRBJ2-3; a weak D match, TRBD2 (5 bases). V lost 4 bases, J lost 2 bases, and 16 bases lay in between. The CDR3 is 16 residues long. CDR1 is MNHNS, CDR2 SASEGT, per germline. The CDR3 region has the DNA TGTGCCAGCAGTGGAGGGAGTCCACCCCACACAGATACGCAGTATTTT. It translates to CASSGGSPPHTDTQYF.

V gene TRBV4-3 combines with J gene TRBJ2-3, with 14 bases aligning to TRBD2. V lost 0 bases and J lost 10; bases outside the gene matches: 6. Germline CDR1 reads LGHNA; CDR2 reads YSLEER. This CDR3 has 16 amino acids. The DNA of the CDR3 is TGCGCCAGCAGCCAAGATACTCTGACTAGCGGGAGGGCGCAGTATTTT. This gives the protein CASSQDTLTSGRAQYF.

The V call is TRBV28, the J call TRBJ1-5; D perhaps matches TRBD1 (5 bases). Germline lookup yields CDR1 MDHEN and CDR2 SYDVKM. The CDR3 consists of 13 residues. Trimming pared 8 bases from V and 6 bases from J, leaving 14 bases between. The CDR3: CASLGRVTQPQHF. In DNA form, the CDR3 reads TGTGCCAGCTTGGGCAGGGTCACTCAGCCCCAGCATTTT. The full variable domain, its missing parts supplied by reference TRBV28 and TRBJ1-5, is DVKVTQSSRYLVKRTGEKVFLECVQDMDHENMFWYRQDPGLGLRLIYFSYDVKMKEKGDIPEGYSVSREKKERFSLILESASTNQTSMYLCASLGRVTQPQHFGDGTRLSIL.

This chain uses TRBV10-1 with TRBJ2-5; D is unclear. The germline CDR1 and CDR2 sequences are WNHNN and SYGVQD (reference sequence). Trimming took 0 bases from V and 1 from J, leaving 12 bases between them. This CDR3 spans 16 amino acids. The CDR3 region is CASSESNLGGQETQYF. The CDR3 DNA reads TGCGCCAGCAGTGAGTCGAATCTAGGTGGCCAAGAGACCCAGTACTTC.

The chain carries TRBV6-4 and TRBJ1-1; D remains ambiguous. V was cut by 4 bases and J by 5 bases, with 14 bases left in between. From germline, CDR1 is MRHNA and CDR2 SNTAGT. This CDR3 has 14 amino acids. The CDR3 loop is CASSVEGGRTEAFF. The CDR3 bases are TGTGCCAGCAGTGTCGAGGGAGGACGGACTGAAGCTTTCTTT.

V gene TRBV3-1 (or the pseudogene TRBV3-2) combines with J gene TRBJ1-6, with 7 bases identical to TRBD1. J gave up 6 bases and V 0 bases, and 5 bases lay outside the gene matches. This CDR3 contains 16 residues. Germline V gene lookup returns CDR1 LGHDT and CDR2 YNNKEL (reference sequence). CDR3 nucleotide sequence: TGTGCCAGCAGCCAAGATCTGGGGACAGCTAATTCACCCCTCCACTTT. This sequence encodes CASSQDLGTANSPLHF.